This entry concerns a single T cell receptor (beta chain). Assay used: immunoSEQ multiplex PCR; TCRdb lists only in-frame clones, some missing. The table has over 200,000 clones, roughly four fifths seen once. The germline V gene has CDR1 KGHSH and CDR2 LQKENI. V shed 6 bases, J shed 9 bases, and the junction held 11 bases outside the gene matches. The CDR3 runs to 16 residues. This record comes from a study of blood T cell repertoires in COVID-19. The sequenced material came from PBMCs or T cells enriched from blood (not recorded which). This chain links TRBV18 with TRBJ1-6, with 10 nucleotides matching TRBD1. The sequence was collected from a man in his forties who had recovered from COVID-19. CDR3 loop: CASSPNRQGATSPLHF. CDR3 in DNA: TGTGCCAGCTCGCCGAACCGACAGGGGGCAACTTCACCCCTCCACTTT.